The rows below give T cell receptor beta chains drawn from one sample of a study of identical twins. TCRdb re-analysed the 5' RACE reads in MiXCR, keeping a single row per CDR3 protein. The sample records a few hundred thousand distinct CDR3 sequences, around an eighth being singletons. These same records also appear under a second study, on yellow fever vaccine responses in identical twins.

Source material: CD8+ T cells sorted from blood. These receptors all stem from a woman in her late teens or twenties in good health. Both conserved end residues are part of each CDR3. D genes are given only for firm matches. Only part of the rows carry a size: once, few, many, or a class if the clone is expanded.

length: 13; V: TRBV20-1; size: NA; J: TRBJ2-1; D: NA; DNA: TGCAGTGCTAGAGATCTGGGGGAGCGAGAGCAGTTCTTC; CDR3: CSARDLGEREQFF
length: 13; V: TRBV12-3/TRBV12-4; size: NA; J: TRBJ1-1; D: NA; DNA: TGTGCCAGCAGTTTAAAGGGTACCTCAAGAGTTTTCTTT; CDR3: CASSLKGTSRVFF
length: 13; V: TRBV28; size: few; J: TRBJ2-7; D: NA; DNA: TGTGCCAGCAAACGGGAGTCTCGCTACGAGCAGTACTTC; CDR3: CASKRESRYEQYF
length: 13; V: TRBV12-3/TRBV12-4; size: many; J: TRBJ2-3; D: TRBD1; DNA: TGTGCCAGCAATGGACAGGGCACAGATACGCAGTATTTT; CDR3: CASNGQGTDTQYF
length: 16; V: TRBV11-2; size: NA; J: TRBJ2-3; D: NA; DNA: TGTGCCAGCAGCTTTCCGAGGAACCCTAGCACAGATACGCAGTATTTT; CDR3: CASSFPRNPSTDTQYF
length: 15; V: TRBV6-1; size: few; J: TRBJ2-1; D: NA; DNA: TGTGCCAGCAGTGAAAGCGGGCCACCCTACAATGAGCAGTTCTTC; CDR3: CASSESGPPYNEQFF
length: 15; V: TRBV5-1; size: NA; J: TRBJ2-2; D: NA; DNA: TGCGCCAGCAGCCCCGCCGAGGGGATGACCGGGGAGCTGTTTTTT; CDR3: CASSPAEGMTGELFF
length: 13; V: TRBV2; size: NA; J: TRBJ2-7; D: NA; DNA: TGTGCCAGCAGTGAAGAGTACAGCTACGAGCAGTACTTC; CDR3: CASSEEYSYEQYF
length: 14; V: TRBV4-1; size: few; J: TRBJ2-7; D: NA; DNA: TGCGCCAGCAGCCACGCAGCTGGTGGATACGAGCAGTACTTC; CDR3: CASSHAAGGYEQYF
length: 13; V: TRBV6-2/TRBV6-3; size: few; J: TRBJ2-1; D: NA; DNA: TGTGCCAGCAGTTACGTCAGGGGCAGTGAGCAGTTCTTC; CDR3: CASSYVRGSEQFF
length: 14; V: TRBV15; size: NA; J: TRBJ2-5; D: NA; DNA: TGTGCCACCAGCGGAAGGGGAGAGCAAGAGACCCAGTACTTC; CDR3: CATSGRGEQETQYF
length: 12; V: TRBV29-1; size: many; J: TRBJ2-1; D: NA; DNA: TGCAGCTTATCAGAAACGGGGGCAGAGCAGTTCTTC; CDR3: CSLSETGAEQFF
length: 15; V: TRBV7-6; size: NA; J: TRBJ2-7; D: TRBD1; DNA: TGTGCCAGCAGCGCACACCCGACAGGGATCTACGAGCAGTACTTC; CDR3: CASSAHPTGIYEQYF
length: 18; V: TRBV20-1; size: NA; J: TRBJ2-1; D: TRBD2; DNA: TGCTGTGCTAGAGGGTTCGCTATGGGACTAGCGGGAGTAAATGAGCAGTTCTTC; CDR3: CCARGFAMGLAGVNEQFF
length: 16; V: TRBV28; size: NA; J: TRBJ1-1; D: NA; DNA: TGTGCCAGCAACCCCCTCTGGGATGCGGAGAACACTGAAGCTTTCTTT; CDR3: CASNPLWDAENTEAFF
length: 20; V: TRBV27; size: NA; J: TRBJ2-7; D: TRBD2; DNA: TGTGCCAGCAGTCCTATAGCCTCTGGGACTAGCGGGAGATCAGTTCGCGAGCAGTACTTC; CDR3: CASSPIASGTSGRSVREQYF
length: 13; V: TRBV27; size: NA; J: TRBJ2-2; D: NA; DNA: TGTGCCAGTGCACTAAAGGGCGGCGGGGAGCTGTTTTTT; CDR3: CASALKGGGELFF
length: 15; V: TRBV20-1; size: few; J: TRBJ2-5; D: TRBD1; DNA: TGCAGTGCTAGAGATTTTGGGACAGTCGAAGAGACCCAGTACTTC; CDR3: CSARDFGTVEETQYF
length: 16; V: TRBV14; size: NA; J: TRBJ1-6; D: NA; DNA: TGTGCCAGCAGCCAAGAGACCTCAGTCTATAATTCACCCCTCCACTTT; CDR3: CASSQETSVYNSPLHF
length: 16; V: TRBV19; size: few; J: TRBJ2-5; D: TRBD2; DNA: TGTGCCAGTAGTTCCACTAGCGGGAGGGCCCAAGAGACCCAGTACTTC; CDR3: CASSSTSGRAQETQYF
length: 14; V: TRBV18; size: few; J: TRBJ1-2; D: NA; DNA: TGTGCCAGCTCACCCAGCAGCTCTAACTATGGCTACACCTTC; CDR3: CASSPSSSNYGYTF
length: 14; V: TRBV18; size: NA; J: TRBJ1-1; D: NA; DNA: TGTGCCAGCTCAGCGACGGGAACGTACACTGAAGCTTTCTTT; CDR3: CASSATGTYTEAFF
length: 16; V: TRBV29-1; size: many; J: TRBJ2-3; D: TRBD1; DNA: TGCAGCGGAGGGACAGGGGACCCTCCTAGCACAGATACGCAGTATTTT; CDR3: CSGGTGDPPSTDTQYF
length: 14; V: TRBV7-9; size: NA; J: TRBJ1-1; D: NA; DNA: TGTGCCAGCAGTATAGGTCAGGGAATCACTGAAGCTTTCTTT; CDR3: CASSIGQGITEAFF
length: 12; V: TRBV11-2; size: many; J: TRBJ2-3; D: TRBD2; DNA: TGTGCCAGCGGCGGGGGTAGGGATACGCAGTATTTT; CDR3: CASGGGRDTQYF
length: 12; V: TRBV24-1; size: NA; J: TRBJ2-2; D: NA; DNA: TGTGCCACCACCCAGAACACCGGGGAGCTGTTTTTT; CDR3: CATTQNTGELFF
length: 17; V: TRBV12-3/TRBV12-4; size: few; J: TRBJ2-1; D: TRBD2; DNA: TGTGCCAGCAGTTTCGGCGGGGCTAGCGGGACCTACAATGAGCAGTTCTTC; CDR3: CASSFGGASGTYNEQFF
length: 14; V: TRBV12-3/TRBV12-4; size: many; J: TRBJ1-1; D: NA; DNA: TGTGCCAGCAGTTTAGCCAGTCAGAACACTGAAGCTTTCTTT; CDR3: CASSLASQNTEAFF
length: 15; V: TRBV15; size: many; J: TRBJ2-1; D: TRBD1; DNA: TGTGCCACCAGCAGTGACAGGGCGCTTTATAATGAGCAGTTCTTC; CDR3: CATSSDRALYNEQFF
length: 13; V: TRBV9; size: few; J: TRBJ2-7; D: TRBD1; DNA: TGTGCCAGCAGTAGGGACAGGGCATACGAGCAGTACTTC; CDR3: CASSRDRAYEQYF
length: 15; V: TRBV6-5; size: few; J: TRBJ2-1; D: TRBD1; DNA: TGTGCCAGCAGTTACCTGAACAGGGGGCAAGATGAGCAGTTCTTC; CDR3: CASSYLNRGQDEQFF
length: 16; V: TRBV5-1; size: NA; J: TRBJ2-7; D: TRBD2; DNA: TGCGCCAGCACCCACACCGGGACTAGCGGACCCTACGAGCAGTACTTC; CDR3: CASTHTGTSGPYEQYF
length: 17; V: TRBV19; size: NA; J: TRBJ2-6; D: NA; DNA: TGTGCCAGTAGTCTCCCACTAACCCACTCTGGGGCCAACGTCCTGACTTTC; CDR3: CASSLPLTHSGANVLTF
length: 16; V: TRBV15; size: few; J: TRBJ2-1; D: NA; DNA: TGTGCCACCAGCAGAGAAGCCCTTGCAGCTAACAATGAGCAGTTCTTC; CDR3: CATSREALAANNEQFF
length: 18; V: TRBV18; size: NA; J: TRBJ2-2; D: NA; DNA: TGTGCCAGCTCACCCCCTGACACAAGAGATCCGAACACCGGGGAGCTGTTTTTT; CDR3: CASSPPDTRDPNTGELFF
length: 15; V: TRBV29-1; size: few; J: TRBJ2-1; D: NA; DNA: TGCAGCGTTGAAGAATGGCTGAGCTCCTACAATGAGCAGTTCTTC; CDR3: CSVEEWLSSYNEQFF
length: 12; V: TRBV27; size: many; J: TRBJ2-5; D: NA; DNA: TGTGCCAGCAGTGGGCGAGGGGAGACCCAGTACTTC; CDR3: CASSGRGETQYF
length: 13; V: TRBV29-1; size: NA; J: TRBJ2-3; D: NA; DNA: TGCAGCGTTGAAGGAACAAGCACAGATACGCAGTATTTT; CDR3: CSVEGTSTDTQYF
length: 16; V: TRBV4-1; size: few; J: TRBJ2-1; D: TRBD2; DNA: TGCGCCAGCAGCCAAGTCCTTCTAGCGGGGGACAATGAGCAGTTCTTC; CDR3: CASSQVLLAGDNEQFF
length: 13; V: TRBV7-9; size: few; J: TRBJ2-3; D: NA; DNA: TGTGCCAGCAGCTTAGGCCCATCGGATACGCAGTATTTT; CDR3: CASSLGPSDTQYF
length: 15; V: TRBV7-9; size: NA; J: TRBJ2-1; D: TRBD1; DNA: TGTGCCAGCAGTTCACCGGGACAGGGTGGGAATGAGCAGTTCTTC; CDR3: CASSSPGQGGNEQFF
length: 16; V: TRBV14; size: NA; J: TRBJ2-1; D: NA; DNA: TGTGCCAGCAGCCAACGCGGCGTAAGCTCCTACAATGAGCAGTTCTTC; CDR3: CASSQRGVSSYNEQFF
length: 14; V: TRBV12-3/TRBV12-4; size: NA; J: TRBJ2-7; D: TRBD2; DNA: TGTGCCAGCAGTTTTAGCGGGAGGCCGTACGAGCAGTACTTC; CDR3: CASSFSGRPYEQYF
length: 12; V: TRBV9; size: NA; J: TRBJ2-1; D: NA; DNA: TGTGCCAGCAGCACCAGACGCGAAGAGCAGTTCTTC; CDR3: CASSTRREEQFF
length: 16; V: TRBV13; size: many; J: TRBJ1-1; D: TRBD1; DNA: TGTGCCAGCAGCTTAGGCACGCAGGGGGAGTTTACTGAAGCTTTCTTT; CDR3: CASSLGTQGEFTEAFF
length: 15; V: TRBV6-5; size: NA; J: TRBJ1-4; D: NA; DNA: TGTGCCAGCATTAAGACAGTCGCAACTAATGAAAAACTGTTTTTT; CDR3: CASIKTVATNEKLFF
length: 14; V: TRBV29-1; size: NA; J: TRBJ1-3; D: NA; DNA: TGCAGCGTTGGGGGGAACGACTCTGGAAACACCATATATTTT; CDR3: CSVGGNDSGNTIYF